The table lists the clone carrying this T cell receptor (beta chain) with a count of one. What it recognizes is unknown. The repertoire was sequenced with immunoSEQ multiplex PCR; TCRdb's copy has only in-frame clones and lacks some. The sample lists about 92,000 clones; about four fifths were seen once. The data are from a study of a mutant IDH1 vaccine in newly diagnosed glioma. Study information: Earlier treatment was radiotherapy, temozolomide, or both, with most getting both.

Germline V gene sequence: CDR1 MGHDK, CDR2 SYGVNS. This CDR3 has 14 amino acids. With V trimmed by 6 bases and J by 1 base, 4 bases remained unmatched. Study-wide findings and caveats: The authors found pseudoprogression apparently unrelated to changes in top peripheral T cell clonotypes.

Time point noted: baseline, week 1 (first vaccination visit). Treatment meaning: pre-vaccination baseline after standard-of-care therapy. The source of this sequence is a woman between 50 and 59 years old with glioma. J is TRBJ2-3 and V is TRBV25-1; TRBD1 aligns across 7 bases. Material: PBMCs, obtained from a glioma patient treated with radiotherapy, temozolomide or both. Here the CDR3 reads CASRETGRTDTQYF. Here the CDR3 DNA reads TGTGCCAGCAGGGAGACAGGGCGCACAGATACGCAGTATTTT.